This T cell receptor beta chain was captured in a study of siplizumab effects on memory and regulatory T cells. In regard to this clone: Its antigen is unknown. The sample carries other DNA sequences with the same CDR3.

V shed 0 bases and J 2 bases; nucleotides not matched to a gene: 7. This CDR3 has 17 amino acids. Germline V gene sequence: CDR1 MGHRA, CDR2 YSYEKL. Generated by immunoSEQ multiplex PCR, the TCRdb table keeps only in-frame clones and is missing some. The table lists about 99,000 clones, about 94% of them singletons. Study-level findings and limits: Alloreactive clones mapping to unstimulated subsets formed only a minor fraction. In roughly 75-97% of proliferating CD4+ or CD8+ clones, a naive or memory phenotype could not be assigned.

This rearrangement joins TRBV4-1 to TRBJ2-7, with 10 bases that match TRBD2. The specimen was Tregs sorted from blood. This TCR came from a human donor in good health. The CDR3 bases are TGCGCCAGCAGCCAAGATCCCCGGACTAGCGGACCCTACGAGCAGTACTTC. It is translated as CASSQDPRTSGPYEQYF.